The 13 T cell receptor beta chains listed next were all sequenced from one sample in a study of T cells in Graves' hyperthyroidism and ophthalmopathy. Amplification of TCR beta CDR3 regions used RNA as the template. The study used the HTBI primer set for a first-round RT-PCR of the TCR CDR3. TCRdb itself ran the multiplex PCR reads through MiXCR, one entry per CDR3 protein. The repertoire holds around 350,000 distinct CDR3 sequences, with less than 15% as singletons. The sample taken for sequencing was blood. The receptors originated from a woman under 30 with Graves' hyperthyroidism.

CDR3 in DNA: TGTGCCACCAGCAGGGGGGGACTAGCGGGGCGGGACACCGGGGAGCTGTTTTTT. Its translation is CATSRGGLAGRDTGELFF. The chain recombines TRBV15 with TRBJ2-2; 13 bases match TRBD2. The germline gives CDR1 LNHNV, CDR2 YYDKDF (reference sequence). This CDR3 is 18 amino acids long. With 3 bases clipped from V and 3 bases from J, the junction kept 7 bases outside the gene matches.

In this sample, this clonotype turned up many times. The V call is TRBV20-1, the J call TRBJ2-4; no clear D. V lost 5 bases and J lost 1, with 9 bases in between. The CDR3 totals 13 residues. The germline CDR1 and CDR2 sequences are DFQATT and SNEGSKA (reference sequence). The CDR3 loop is CSAPFGAKNIQYF. CDR3 nucleotides: TGCAGTGCTCCTTTTGGGGCCAAAAACATTCAGTACTTC.

This clonotype has ten or more counts. The chain has TRBV6-2 or TRBV6-3 and TRBJ1-1, with D possibly being TRBD1 (6 bases). Trimming removed 2 bases at V and 6 bases at J, with 16 bases between. Germline V CDR1 and CDR2: MNHEY, SVGEGT. This CDR3 has 15 residues. The CDR3 is CASSYVGGTRAEAFF. The CDR3 nucleotides are TGTGCCAGCAGTTACGTTGGGGGCACCCGGGCTGAAGCTTTCTTT.

J is TRBJ1-2 and V is TRBV2; D perhaps matches TRBD1 (5 bases). With 8 bases removed from V and 6 bases from J, the gap between germline ends came to 19 bases. The CDR3 is made up of 14 amino acids. CDR1 is SNHLY, CDR2 FYNNEI, per germline. The CDR3, as DNA: TGTGCCAGCCGCCGACCGGGGGTCAGCAATGGCTACACCTTC. Translation gives CASRRPGVSNGYTF. Supplemented by reference TRBV2 and TRBJ1-2, the full variable domain reads EPEVTQTPSHQVTQMGQEVILRCVPISNHLYFYWYRQILGQKVEFLVSFYNNEISEKSEIFDDQFSVERPDGSNFTLKIRSTKLEDSAMYFCASRRPGVSNGYTFGSGTRLTVV.

This chain joins TRBV5-6 and TRBJ2-5; perhaps D is TRBD1 or TRBD2 (6 bases each). The V gene's germline CDR1 is SGHDT and CDR2 YYEEEE. The CDR3 extends over 15 amino acids. Trimming shortened V by 4 bases and J by 6 bases, and 19 bases separated the two germline ends. The CDR3 reads CASSRGGGKGKTQYF. CDR3 nucleotides: TGTGCCAGCAGCCGAGGAGGGGGTAAGGGAAAGACCCAGTACTTC.

This clonotype occurred many times. The chain combines TRBV20-1 with TRBJ2-3; possibly TRBD1 for D (6 bases). The CDR3 is made up of 12 amino acids. Germline CDR1 is DFQATT and CDR2 is SNEGSKA (reference sequence). The germline V and J ends were trimmed by 0 bases and 7 bases, with 8 bases remaining between them. The CDR3 reads CSARERGYTQYF. The CDR3 bases are TGCAGTGCTAGAGAAAGGGGGTATACGCAGTATTTT.

The chain employs TRBV19 and TRBJ1-5; D gene uncertain. The CDR3 runs to 13 residues. V lost 3 bases and J 3 bases, leaving 6 bases between the germline ends. Germline lookup yields CDR1 LNHDA and CDR2 SQIVND (reference sequence). The CDR3 here is CASSISDNQPQHF. The CDR3 DNA is TGTGCCAGTAGTATCTCAGACAATCAGCCCCAGCATTTT.

The chain links TRBV6-2 or TRBV6-3 to TRBJ2-6, with 9 positions matching TRBD1. The CDR3 runs 17 residues. Germline-derived CDR1 and CDR2 are MNHEY and SVGEGT. The J segment lost 0 bases and the V segment lost 6 bases, leaving 6 bases of the junction unmatched. The CDR3 spells CASSPGTGFSGANVLTF. The CDR3 DNA sequence: TGTGCCAGCAGCCCCGGGACAGGGTTCTCTGGGGCCAACGTCCTGACTTTC.

This clonotype was recorded at least ten times. V and J are TRBV6-1 and TRBJ1-1; the D gene is possibly TRBD1 (5 bases). CDR3 length: 14 amino acids. The germline V gene encodes CDR1 MNHNS and CDR2 SASEGT. V was cut by 8 bases and J by 0 bases, with 13 bases left in between. CDR3 region: CASRYPQVNTEAFF. DNA for the CDR3: TGTGCCAGCCGTTATCCACAGGTGAACACTGAAGCTTTCTTT.

This clonotype was observed a handful of times. V and J are TRBV5-4 and TRBJ2-1, with TRBD1 matching 8 bases. With 3 bases clipped from V and 4 bases from J, the junction kept 6 bases outside the gene matches. The germline V gene has CDR1 SGHNT and CDR2 YYREEE (reference sequence). This CDR3 comprises 15 residues. CDR3 in amino acids: CASSYGQGAYNEQFF. The CDR3, as DNA: TGTGCCAGCAGCTATGGGCAGGGGGCTTACAATGAGCAGTTCTTC.

This clonotype occurred many times. The rearrangement uses TRBV30 and TRBJ1-1; D possibly corresponds to TRBD1 (5 bases). V lost 2 bases, J lost 11 bases, and 21 bases lay in between. This CDR3 region has 14 residues. Germline lookup yields CDR1 GTSNPN and CDR2 SVGIG (reference sequence). The DNA of the CDR3 is TGTGCCTGGAGTATAGGGGCCGGGTACGGGTTGGCTTTCTTT. It yields the protein CAWSIGAGYGLAFF.

Notes on this clonotype: This sequence may be a read error, since a much larger clone differs from it by one base. This chain joins TRBV6-4 and TRBJ1-5; TRBD1 matches 9 bases. This CDR3 has 17 residues. The V gene end was trimmed by 6 bases and the J gene end by 5 bases; junction bases not matched to a gene: 14. CDR1 is MRHNA, CDR2 SNTAGT, per germline. CDR3 in amino acids: CASSRVLARDRDQPQHF. The CDR3 DNA follows: TGTGCCAGCAGCAGAGTTTTGGCCCGGGACAGGGATCAGCCCCAGCATTTT.

Turning to this clonotype: A junction boundary mismatches the germline segment, possibly from a read error. The chain recombines TRBV7-9 with TRBJ2-3, with 12 bases lining up with TRBD2. There are 16 residues in the CDR3. Germline V gene lookup returns CDR1 SEHNR and CDR2 FQNEAQ (reference sequence). The CDR3 region is CAGSPRLAGGRDTQYF. The CDR3 nucleotides are TGTGCCGGCAGCCCCCGGCTAGCGGGGGGGAGGGATACGCAGTATTTT.